The sequence of this T cell receptor beta chain was determined in a study of T cell repertoires in cytomegalovirus infection (dated 2019 in TCRdb). With regard to the full study: Peptide stimulations targeted recently identified HLA-C-restricted CMV epitopes, whose presentation resists viral immunomodulation, together with well-studied HLA-B-restricted epitopes. Donor HLA type was relevant to the analysis, as public TCR beta signatures indicated carriage of CMV infection together with the matching HLA type.

From its cysteine to its phenylalanine, the CDR3 spans 13 amino acids. Only the CDR3 portion is preserved as DNA: 39 bases, with reading frame beginning at the first base. V has 1 base trimmed and J has 8 bases trimmed; junction bases matching no gene number 2. The CDR1 and CDR2 encoded by the germline V gene are SGDLS and YYNGEE. Regarding this clonotype: No antigen is known for it. Nothing much larger sits one base from this clone, and base qualities are not available.

Sequencing was performed on an Illumina HiSeq 1500. TCRdb ran its own pipeline on the public reads, namely fastp trimming at Q25 and MiXCR clone calling, and kept in-frame beta chains. Rows merge per CDR3 protein into single entries with the most common DNA and genes. Within this sample are some 46,000 distinct CDR3 sequences, with 15% to 25% of them counted one time only. About 55% of the sample rests with the top ten. What the authors observed across the whole study: The ex vivo response was dominated by HLA-C-restricted CMV-specific TCR beta clonotypes, and the single most frequent clonotype in two of eight donors was supplied by these HLA-C-restricted clonotypes. Carriers of CMV infection plus the relevant HLA type were discriminated by the cumulative frequency of public TCR beta family members in the study cohort and in an independent roughly 340-donor cohort.

In the paper's terms, the treatment or condition label means: in vitro stimulation with specific CMV peptide epitopes to enrich CMV-specific T cells. The chain is assembled from TRBV9 and TRBJ2-1; 8 bases in between match TRBD1. The receptor's source is a human donor in good health (CMV status not recorded). Some clones in this sample may be carry-over from other donors' samples. The sample here was CD8+ T cells from cultured PBMCs, taken from culture after CMV antigen stimulation. CDR3 loop: CASSVSGGYEQFF. The sequence in DNA is TGTGCCAGCAGCGTATCAGGGGGCTATGAGCAGTTCTTC.